Following are 15 T cell receptor beta chains from one sample sequenced in a study of identical twins. TCRdb re-called the 5' RACE reads with MiXCR, one entry per CDR3 protein. There are a few hundred thousand distinct CDR3 sequences in the sample; 9% to 15% occur only once, and about 7% lies in the top ten. The same sample was also studied in work on yellow fever vaccine responses in identical twins.

Sequencing input: CD8+ T cells sorted from blood. These receptors were obtained from a young woman in good health.

The rearrangement joins TRBV2 to TRBJ2-1; 9 bases fit TRBD2. The V gene end was trimmed by 6 bases and the J gene end by 8 bases; junction bases not matched to a gene: 8. Per germline, CDR1 SNHLY and CDR2 FYNNEI. The CDR3 covers 14 residues. CDR3 in amino acids: CASSPPGLAYEQFF. CDR3 nucleotide sequence: TGTGCCAGCAGCCCCCCGGGACTAGCCTATGAGCAGTTCTTC.

This clonotype has ten or more counts. The chain combines TRBV12-3 or TRBV12-4 with TRBJ1-1; tentatively, D is TRBD1 (5 bases). This CDR3 comprises 12 residues. Trimming took 4 bases from V and 5 from J, leaving 8 bases between them. CDR3 DNA: TGTGCCAGCAGTTACGGGACTACTGAAGCTTTCTTT. It is translated as CASSYGTTEAFF.

On this clonotype itself: Germline and junction disagree at one end, which may indicate a read error. This rearrangement joins TRBV12-3 or TRBV12-4 to TRBJ2-4; D perhaps matches TRBD2 (5 bases). This CDR3 region has 14 residues. CDR3 DNA: TGTGCCAGCAGTCCTAGTGGAGTCGGGAACATTCAGCACTTC. The encoded protein is CASSPSGVGNIQHF.

The chain employs TRBV15 and TRBJ2-1; 8 bases are a match to TRBD1. Germline trimming cut 5 bases from V and 3 bases from J; bases unmatched to any gene: 6. There are 15 residues in the CDR3. The germline gives CDR1 LNHNV, CDR2 YYDKDF (reference sequence). The DNA of the CDR3 is TGTGCCACCAGCCCCGACAGGGGTTTCTACAATGAGCAGTTCTTC. Translated, it gives CATSPDRGFYNEQFF.

This clonotype was seen a handful of times. The V call is TRBV9, the J call TRBJ2-1; D might be TRBD2 (6 bases). Trimming removed 6 bases at V and 8 bases at J, with 18 bases between. The CDR3 has 14 amino acids. Germline lookup yields CDR1 SGDLS and CDR2 YYNGEE. The CDR3 DNA reads TGTGCCAGCACCCCGGGACTGGTGGTGGATGAGCAGTTCTTC. This codes for CASTPGLVVDEQFF.

This clonotype has a handful of counts. The V and J genes are TRBV4-1 and TRBJ2-3; 7 bases are a match to TRBD2. The V segment lost 1 base and the J segment 8 bases; nucleotides outside the gene matches: 18. CDR3 length equals 18 residues. CDR1 and CDR2 from the germline V gene are MGHRA and YSYEKL. The CDR3 here is CASSQGQTSGTSQGTQYF. CDR3 DNA sequence: TGCGCCAGCAGCCAAGGGCAGACGAGCGGGACGAGCCAGGGTACGCAGTATTTT.

This clonotype was picked up a small number of times. CDR3 amino acids: CASSHPGAEDYNEQFF. CDR3 DNA: TGTGCCAGCAGTCACCCCGGAGCGGAGGATTACAATGAGCAGTTCTTC. J is TRBJ2-1 and V is TRBV6-2 or TRBV6-3; possibly TRBD2 for D (5 bases). V was shortened by 5 bases and J by 4 bases, with 18 bases between the two germline ends. The germline gives CDR1 MNHEY, CDR2 SVGEGT. There are 16 residues in the CDR3.

This clonotype was observed a handful of times. This rearrangement joins TRBV10-2 to TRBJ2-1; perhaps TRBD2 as D (6 bases). Germline-derived CDR1 and CDR2 are WSHSY and SAAADI. Trimming left V 9 bases short and J 0 bases short, with 15 bases between. This CDR3 has 15 amino acids. This chain's CDR3 is CASGPSASSYNEQFF. CDR3 sequence (DNA): TGCGCCAGTGGCCCTAGCGCCAGCTCCTACAATGAGCAGTTCTTC.

This clonotype was detected only a few times. The chain employs TRBV28 and TRBJ1-1; tentatively, D is TRBD1 (6 bases). CDR3 length: 15 amino acids. Germline V gene lookup returns CDR1 MDHEN and CDR2 SYDVKM. Trimming cost V 1 base and J 1 base, with 10 bases left between them. The CDR3 nucleotides read TGTGCCAGCAGTTTATCCCCAGGGGAGAACACTGAAGCTTTCTTT. Encoded protein: CASSLSPGENTEAFF.

This chain links TRBV29-1 with TRBJ2-4; 7 bases are shared with TRBD2. CDR1 is SQVTM, CDR2 ANQGSEA, per germline. The V and J ends lost 0 bases and 9 bases, in that order; junction bases with no gene match: 8. The CDR3 consists of 14 residues. The CDR3 region is CSVEDGRRGSIQYF. The CDR3 DNA reads as TGCAGCGTTGAAGACGGGCGGCGGGGGTCCATTCAGTACTTC.

The rearrangement uses TRBV7-8 and TRBJ2-7; TRBD2 might be the D (5 bases). CDR1 SGHVS and CDR2 FQNEAQ come from the germline V gene. CDR3 length equals 15 residues. Trimming removed 0 bases at V and 7 bases at J, with 16 bases between. Written as DNA, the CDR3 is TGTGCCAGCAGCTTAGCATCGGACGGTCGGGGTGAGCAGTACGTC. It encodes CASSLASDGRGEQYV.

This clonotype was seen more than once but under ten times. The chain employs TRBV5-1 and TRBJ2-2; tentative D call: TRBD1 (5 bases). Germline V CDR1 and CDR2: SGHRS, YFSETQ. There are 15 residues in the CDR3. Trimming stripped 4 bases from V and 0 bases from J, with 10 bases between. CDR3 in amino acids: CASSRGHPNTGELFF. The CDR3 DNA reads TGCGCCAGCAGCCGTGGACACCCGAACACCGGGGAGCTGTTTTTT.

This clonotype occurred a few times. The gene calls are TRBV4-1 and TRBJ1-1; 8 bases are shared with TRBD1. Germline-derived CDR1 and CDR2 are MGHRA and YSYEKL. This CDR3 contains 14 residues. Unmatched junction bases numbered 7, after V lost 0 bases and J lost 10 bases. The CDR3 nucleotides are TGCGCCAGCAGCCAAGAAGGTGCAGGACAGGGAGCTTTCTTT. Amino acid sequence: CASSQEGAGQGAFF.

The genes are TRBV7-2 and TRBJ2-3; the D is unclear. Trimming cost V 7 bases and J 10 bases, with 12 bases left between them. The CDR3 loop spans 11 amino acids. Germline V gives CDR1 SGHTA, CDR2 FQGNSA. The CDR3 DNA is TGTGCCAGCACGCGAGGCGTCGCGCAGTATTTT. This gives the protein CASTRGVAQYF.

DNA of the CDR3: TGTGCCAGCAGCTTAGAAGCGGGAGGGTACGAGCAGTACTTC. Encoded protein: CASSLEAGGYEQYF. This chain uses TRBV13 with TRBJ2-7; 10 bases line up with TRBD2. V was clipped by 1 base and J by 4 bases; unmatched bases: 1. From germline, CDR1 is PRHDT and CDR2 FYEKMQ (reference sequence). The CDR3 runs to 14 residues. The full variable domain, in which reference TRBV13 and TRBJ2-7 provide the parts outside the CDR3, is AAGVIQSPRHLIKEKRETATLKCYPIPRHDTVYWYQQGPGQDPQFLISFYEKMQSDKGSIPDRFSAQQFSDYHSELNMSSLELGDSALYFCASSLEAGGYEQYFGPGTRLTVT.